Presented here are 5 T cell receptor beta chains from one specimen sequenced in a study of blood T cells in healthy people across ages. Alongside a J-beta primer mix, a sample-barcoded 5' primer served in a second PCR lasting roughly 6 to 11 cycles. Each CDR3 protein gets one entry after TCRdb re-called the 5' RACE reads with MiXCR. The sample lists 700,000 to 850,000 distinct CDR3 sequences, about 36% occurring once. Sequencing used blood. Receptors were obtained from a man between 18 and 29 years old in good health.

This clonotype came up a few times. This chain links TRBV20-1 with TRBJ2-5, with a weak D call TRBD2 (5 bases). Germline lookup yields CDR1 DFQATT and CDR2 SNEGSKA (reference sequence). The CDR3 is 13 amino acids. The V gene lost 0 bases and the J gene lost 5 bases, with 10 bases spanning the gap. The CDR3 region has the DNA TGCAGTGCTAGAGATCCTAGCAGGGAGACCCAGTACTTC. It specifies CSARDPSRETQYF.

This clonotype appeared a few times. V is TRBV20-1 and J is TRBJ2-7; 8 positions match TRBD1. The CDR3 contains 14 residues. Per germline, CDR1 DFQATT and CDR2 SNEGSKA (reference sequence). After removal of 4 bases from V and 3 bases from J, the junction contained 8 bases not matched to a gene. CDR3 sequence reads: CSAITTGANYEQYF. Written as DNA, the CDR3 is TGCAGTGCTATCACGACAGGGGCGAACTACGAGCAGTACTTC.

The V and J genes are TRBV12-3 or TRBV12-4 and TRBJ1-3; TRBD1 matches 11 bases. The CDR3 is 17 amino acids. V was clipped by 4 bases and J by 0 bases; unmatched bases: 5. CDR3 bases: TGTGCCAGCAGTTCGCGGACAGGGGGCTTCTCTGGAAACACCATATATTTT. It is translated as CASSSRTGGFSGNTIYF.

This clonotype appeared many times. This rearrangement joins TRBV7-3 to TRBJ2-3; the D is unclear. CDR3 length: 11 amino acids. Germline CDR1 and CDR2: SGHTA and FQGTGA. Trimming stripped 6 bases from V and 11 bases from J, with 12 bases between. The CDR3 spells CASSSNREQYF. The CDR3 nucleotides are TGTGCCAGCAGTTCTAACCGAGAGCAGTATTTT. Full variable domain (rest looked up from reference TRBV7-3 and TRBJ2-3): GAGVSQTPSNKVTEKGKYVELRCDPISGHTALYWYRQSLGQGPEFLIYFQGTGAADDSGLPNDRFFAVRPEGSVSTLKIQRTERGDSAVYLCASSSNREQYFGPGTRLTVL.

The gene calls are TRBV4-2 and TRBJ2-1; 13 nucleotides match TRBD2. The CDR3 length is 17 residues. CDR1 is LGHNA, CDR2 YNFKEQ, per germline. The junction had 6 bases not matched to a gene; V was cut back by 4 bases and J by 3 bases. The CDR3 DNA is TGTGCCAGCAGCCTTAGACTAGCGGGGGGCGGCTACAATGAGCAGTTCTTC. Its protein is CASSLRLAGGGYNEQFF.